Following are 26 T cell receptor beta chains from one sample sequenced in a study of regulatory T cells in long-lasting Graves disease (dated by TCRdb to 2020 to 2023). This specimen's time point label, per the study, means: persistent/refractory GD, antithyroid drugs over 5 years with positive TRAb. For both TCR sequencing and RNA sequencing, RNA was extracted from PBMCs in TRIzol. Receptor amplification or capture employed multiplex PCR. TCRdb records Illumina HiSeq 4000 as the sequencer. iRepertoire HTBI primers and Arm-PCR amplification of CDR3 regions were used to construct TCR beta libraries. The public reads were reprocessed in TCRdb via fastp at Q25 and MiXCR, keeping in-frame beta chains. Each CDR3 protein appears once, grouped with its most common genes and DNA. Recorded for this sample are about 290,000 distinct CDR3 sequences; 22% of them occurred a single time. Of the sample, more than 55% falls within the top ten clones.

The sample here was peripheral blood mononuclear cells (PBMCs), taken when the disease was refractory, from a patient treated with antithyroid drugs. These receptors were taken from a female donor with Graves disease.

The CDR3 nucleotides are TGTGCCAGCAGCCGGACAGGAGAACAAGAGACCCAGTACTTC. This gives the protein CASSRTGEQETQYF. The chain combines TRBV5-4 with TRBJ2-5; 7 bases align to TRBD1. Per the germline V gene, CDR1 is SGHNT and CDR2 is YYREEE (reference sequence). The CDR3 totals 14 residues. V lost 4 bases and J lost 2; bases outside the gene matches: 5.

The genes are TRBV29-1 and TRBJ2-7; D is perhaps TRBD2 (5 bases). Trimming took 4 bases from V and 2 from J, leaving 9 bases between them. This CDR3 is 12 amino acids long. Germline V gene lookup returns CDR1 SQVTM and CDR2 ANQGSEA. The CDR3 loop reads CSVVTGTYEQYF. The CDR3 nucleotides are TGCAGCGTTGTGACGGGAACCTACGAGCAGTACTTC.

As to this clonotype: A read error may be the cause here, since a much bigger clone is one base away. The chain employs TRBV5-5 and TRBJ1-6; D is perhaps TRBD1 (6 bases). V lost 7 bases to trimming and J lost 7 bases, with 18 bases between them. The length of the CDR3 is 15 residues. Germline V lookup: CDR1 SGHKS, CDR2 YYEKEE (reference sequence). The CDR3 sequence: CASGTRTAENSPLHF. For the CDR3, the DNA is TGTGCCAGCGGCACCAGGACAGCCGAGAATTCACCCCTCCACTTT.

This clonotype has a count of ten or more. The rearrangement uses TRBV6-5 and TRBJ1-4; D call uncertain. Germline CDR1 MNHEY, CDR2 SVGAGI. This CDR3 comprises 17 residues. Trimming cost V 0 bases and J 0 bases, with 11 bases left between them. The CDR3 spells CASSYSYTSATNEKLFF. In DNA form, the CDR3 reads TGTGCCAGCAGTTACTCGTACACCAGTGCAACTAATGAAAAACTGTTTTTT.

The V call is TRBV5-1, the J call TRBJ1-4; D is uncertain. V lost 3 bases and J lost 0, with 9 bases in between. Germline assignment: CDR1 SGHRS and CDR2 YFSETQ. The CDR3 is 15 amino acids. Here the CDR3 DNA reads TGCGCCAGCAGCTCTAACACTGCAACTAATGAAAAACTGTTTTTT. Its protein product is CASSSNTATNEKLFF.

This clonotype came up a few times. V and J are TRBV20-1 and TRBJ1-1; D might be TRBD1 (6 bases). V was trimmed by 5 bases and J by 4 bases, leaving 14 bases between them. In germline, CDR1 is DFQATT, CDR2 SNEGSKA (reference sequence). This CDR3 contains 13 residues. The chain's CDR3 is CSAVYGGGTEAFF. The CDR3 bases are TGCAGTGCTGTTTATGGGGGCGGCACTGAAGCTTTCTTT.

This clonotype was seen only a few times. The chain has TRBV6-1 and TRBJ2-5; no clear D. CDR3 size: 12 residues. Trimming cost V 2 bases and J 4 bases, with 5 bases left between them. The germline gives CDR1 MNHNS, CDR2 SASEGT. The DNA for the CDR3 is TGTGCCAGCAGTGAAATACGAGAGACCCAGTACTTC. It codes for CASSEIRETQYF.

Worth noting for this clonotype: A read error may explain this, as a much larger clone is one base away. This rearrangement joins TRBV11-2 to TRBJ2-7; 10 nucleotides match TRBD2. The CDR3 contains 15 residues. After removal of 5 bases from V and 5 bases from J, the junction contained 9 bases not matched to a gene. Germline V gene lookup returns CDR1 SGHAT and CDR2 FQNNGV. The CDR3 DNA reads as TGTGCCAGCAGCCACACAAGCGGGAGGGGCGACGAGCAGTACTTC. This sequence encodes CASSHTSGRGDEQYF.

This clonotype was seen repeatedly, ten times or more. This chain uses TRBV30 with TRBJ2-7, with D tentatively TRBD1 (6 bases). With 0 bases removed from V and 5 bases from J, the gap between germline ends came to 11 bases. CDR3 length equals 13 residues. The germline gives CDR1 GTSNPN, CDR2 SVGIG (reference sequence). The CDR3 DNA reads TGTGCCTGGAGTGTAGGACAGTGGGACGAGCAGTACTTC. Translating it yields CAWSVGQWDEQYF.

V and J are TRBV5-6 and TRBJ1-2, with a tentative D call TRBD1 (5 bases). The CDR3 spans 11 residues. Germline-derived CDR1 and CDR2 are SGHDT and YYEEEE. V lost 6 bases and J 11 bases, leaving 14 bases between the germline ends. The CDR3 DNA reads TGTGCCAGCACCATAGGGAGGGGATACACCTTC. Its translation: CASTIGRGYTF.

This clonotype was counted ten times or more. The rearrangement joins TRBV11-2 to TRBJ1-2; 7 positions match TRBD1. In germline, CDR1 is SGHAT, CDR2 FQNNGV. The V gene end was trimmed by 5 bases and the J gene end by 2 bases; junction bases not matched to a gene: 5. The CDR3 is 14 amino acids. CDR3: CASSPPGQNYGYTF. CDR3 sequence (DNA): TGTGCCAGCAGCCCGCCGGGACAGAACTATGGCTACACCTTC.

The rearrangement links TRBV19 to TRBJ1-5; D is unresolved. V lost 1 base and J 5 bases, leaving 15 bases between the germline ends. Germline-derived CDR1 and CDR2 are LNHDA and SQIVND (reference sequence). CDR3 length: 16 amino acids. The CDR3, as DNA: TGTGCCAGTAGTATAGGGGCGGGCGGAACCTATCAGCCCCAGCATTTT. It is translated as CASSIGAGGTYQPQHF.

In its sample, this clonotype was seen a few times. This chain joins TRBV7-2 and TRBJ1-5; D gene unclear. The CDR3 is made up of 14 amino acids. Trimming removed 1 base from V and 7 bases from J, with 11 bases in between. CDR1 and CDR2 from the germline V gene are SGHTA and FQGNSA. The CDR3 nucleotides read TGTGCCAGCAGCTTAGTGGGGATGGAACAGCCCCAGCATTTT. Translation: CASSLVGMEQPQHF.

A few counts support this clonotype. This sequence joins TRBV6-1 and TRBJ2-6; D gene ambiguous. The length of the CDR3 is 15 residues. Looked up from germline, CDR1 is MNHNS and CDR2 is SASEGT. Deletions cut 6 bases from V and 0 bases from J, with 9 bases between. DNA for the CDR3: TGTGCCAGCAGACATTCAGTCTCTGGGGCCAACGTCCTGACTTTC. Its protein product is CASRHSVSGANVLTF.

This clonotype showed up many times. The chain employs TRBV12-3 or TRBV12-4 and TRBJ1-2, with 7 bases fitting TRBD1. Germline trimming cut 5 bases from V and 4 bases from J; bases unmatched to any gene: 10. CDR3 length: 15 amino acids. CDR3 sequence reads: CASSRDSQNFYGYTF. As DNA, the CDR3 is TGTGCCAGCAGTCGGGACAGCCAGAACTTCTATGGCTACACCTTC.

This clonotype was seen a few times. The gene calls are TRBV3-1 and TRBJ2-4, with TRBD2 matching 10 bases. Germline loops: CDR1 LGHDT, CDR2 YNNKEL (reference sequence). Trimming at V came to 4 bases and at J to 0 bases, leaving 6 bases not matched to a gene. The CDR3 is 17 residues long. The CDR3, as DNA: TGTGCCAGCAGCCGAAGCGGGGGGGATCTAGCCAAAAACATTCAGTACTTC. It translates to CASSRSGGDLAKNIQYF. The whole variable domain, filled in from reference TRBV3-1 and TRBJ2-4, reads DTAVSQTPKYLVTQMGNDKSIKCEQNLGHDTMYWYKQDSKKFLKIMFSYNNKELIINETVPNRFSPKSPDKAHLNLHINSLELGDSAVYFCASSRSGGDLAKNIQYFGAGTRLSVL.

This clonotype was counted many times. The chain uses TRBV12-3 or TRBV12-4 and TRBJ1-2; 9 bases match TRBD1. Losses at the gene ends were 6 bases for V and 1 base for J; bases not matched to a gene: 12. The CDR3 has 17 residues. CDR3 nucleotide sequence: TGTGCCAGCAGAAAAACAGGGGGCCGAAGCGTTAACTATGGCTACACCTTC. Translated: CASRKTGGRSVNYGYTF.

This clonotype was observed a handful of times. The CDR3 protein is CASRPRGLGYEQYF. CDR3 sequence (DNA): TGTGCCAGCAGACCACGGGGTCTGGGCTACGAGCAGTACTTC. The chain employs TRBV27 and TRBJ2-7; tentatively, D is TRBD2 (5 bases). V was clipped by 6 bases and J by 3 bases, with 15 bases between them. Germline lookup yields CDR1 MNHEY and CDR2 SMNVEV (reference sequence). The CDR3 sequence is 14 residues long.

The table lists this clonotype with a few counts. This chain uses TRBV7-9 with TRBJ2-7, with a tentative D call TRBD1 (6 bases). The CDR3 totals 14 residues. Germline CDR1 and CDR2: SEHNR and FQNEAQ (reference sequence). V was trimmed by 7 bases and J by 4 bases, leaving 17 bases between them. The CDR3 DNA follows: TGTGCCAGCACCACAGGGAGAGACTCTTACGAGCAGTACTTC. It translates to CASTTGRDSYEQYF. Supplemented by reference TRBV7-9 and TRBJ2-7, the full variable domain reads DTGVSQNPRHKITKRGQNVTFRCDPISEHNRLYWYRQTLGQGPEFLTYFQNEAQLEKSRLLSDRFSAERPKGSFSTLEIQRTEQGDSAMYLCASTTGRDSYEQYFGPGTRLTVT.

This clonotype was seen ten or more times. The chain links TRBV7-2 to TRBJ1-5; D uncertain. This CDR3 has 13 residues. The V and J ends lost 5 bases and 3 bases respectively, with 8 bases between them. Germline V gene data show CDR1 as SGHTA and CDR2 as FQGNSA. The CDR3 nucleotides read TGTGCCAGCAGCGGGCAGGTCAATCAGCCCCAGCATTTT. The encoded protein is CASSGQVNQPQHF.

The chain links TRBV9 to TRBJ2-5, with 9 bases matching TRBD1. Germline V gives CDR1 SGDLS, CDR2 YYNGEE. With 3 bases clipped from V and 4 bases from J, the junction kept 7 bases outside the gene matches. The CDR3 spans 15 residues. The CDR3 loop is CASSATGTGRETQYF. Written as DNA, the CDR3 is TGTGCCAGCAGCGCCACCGGGACAGGGCGAGAGACCCAGTACTTC.

V usage is TRBV7-9 and J usage is TRBJ1-5; D may be TRBD1 (6 bases). Germline V gives CDR1 SEHNR, CDR2 FQNEAQ (reference sequence). Trimming removed 1 base from V and 11 bases from J, with 21 bases in between. The CDR3 has 16 residues. The CDR3 here is CASSLVVAGDIWSQHF. The DNA for the CDR3 is TGTGCCAGCAGCTTAGTCGTGGCAGGGGACATTTGGTCCCAGCATTTT.

This clonotype was observed a handful of times. The CDR3: CASSVGTGGADGELFF. The CDR3, as DNA: TGTGCCAGCAGCGTAGGAACAGGGGGCGCCGACGGGGAGCTGTTTTTT. This chain joins TRBV9 and TRBJ2-2, with TRBD1 matching over 9 bases. The J segment lost 7 bases and the V segment lost 0 bases, leaving 7 bases of the junction unmatched. CDR1 and CDR2 (germline): SGDLS, YYNGEE. The CDR3 is 16 residues long.

This clonotype showed up many times. The chain carries TRBV2 and TRBJ2-5; D perhaps matches TRBD2 (6 bases). Germline V gives CDR1 SNHLY, CDR2 FYNNEI. Trimming pared 0 bases from V and 1 base from J, leaving 6 bases between. The CDR3 is 14 residues long. CDR3 sequence (DNA): TGTGCCAGCAGTGAAGCTAGCGGCCAAGAGACCCAGTACTTC. Protein: CASSEASGQETQYF.

This clonotype was seen more than once but under ten times. The gene calls are TRBV10-3 and TRBJ2-5; TRBD1 might be the D (6 bases). Germline assignment: CDR1 ENHRY and CDR2 SYGVKD. The CDR3 has 13 amino acids. V was clipped by 6 bases and J by 3 bases, with 11 bases between them. CDR3: CAIRTTGKETQYF. DNA of the CDR3: TGTGCCATCAGGACCACAGGGAAAGAGACCCAGTACTTC.

In its sample, this clonotype was seen many times. The rearrangement joins TRBV11-2 to TRBJ2-1; 8 nucleotides align to TRBD2. Per germline, CDR1 SGHAT and CDR2 FQNNGV. J lost 4 bases, V lost 4 bases, and 6 bases had no gene match. The length of the CDR3 is 15 residues. DNA for the CDR3: TGTGCCAGCAGCTGGACTAGCTCTAGGTACAATGAGCAGTTCTTC. This gives the protein CASSWTSSRYNEQFF.